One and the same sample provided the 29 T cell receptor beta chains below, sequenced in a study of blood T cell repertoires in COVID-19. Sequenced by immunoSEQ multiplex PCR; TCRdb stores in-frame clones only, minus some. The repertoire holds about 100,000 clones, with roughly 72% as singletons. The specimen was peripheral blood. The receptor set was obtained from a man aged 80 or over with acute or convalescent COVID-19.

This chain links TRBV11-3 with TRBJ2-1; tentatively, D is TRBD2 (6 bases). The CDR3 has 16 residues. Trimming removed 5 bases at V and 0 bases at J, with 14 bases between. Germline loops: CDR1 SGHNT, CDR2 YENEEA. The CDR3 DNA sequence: TGTGCCAGCAGCCCACCAGCGGGTAGCTCCTACAATGAGCAGTTCTTC. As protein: CASSPPAGSSYNEQFF. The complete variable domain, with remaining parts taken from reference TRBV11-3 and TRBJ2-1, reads EAGVVQSPRYKIIEKKQPVAFWCNPISGHNTLYWYLQNLGQGPELLIRYENEEAVDDSQLPKDRFSAERLKGVDSTLKIQPAELGDSAVYLCASSPPAGSSYNEQFFGPGTRLTVL.

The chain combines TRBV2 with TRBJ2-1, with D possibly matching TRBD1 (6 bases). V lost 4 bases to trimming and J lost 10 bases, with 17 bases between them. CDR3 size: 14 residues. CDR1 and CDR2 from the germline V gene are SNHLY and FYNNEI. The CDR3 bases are TGTGCCAGCAGTGGAGGGGGAATCGGCGCCGAGCAGTTCTTC. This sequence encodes CASSGGGIGAEQFF.

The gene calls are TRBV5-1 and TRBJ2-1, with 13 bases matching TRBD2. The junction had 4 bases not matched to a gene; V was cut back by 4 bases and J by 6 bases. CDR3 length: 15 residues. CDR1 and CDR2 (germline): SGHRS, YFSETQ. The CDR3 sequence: CASSPGTSGANEQFF. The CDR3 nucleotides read TGCGCCAGCAGCCCGGGGACTAGCGGGGCCAATGAGCAGTTCTTC.

Here the CDR3 reads CASSRASKAFF. For the CDR3, the DNA is TGCGCCAGCAGCCGGGCCTCTAAAGCTTTCTTT. This rearrangement joins TRBV4-3 to TRBJ1-1; D is unclear. Germline V gene sequence: CDR1 LGHNA, CDR2 YSLEER. The length of the CDR3 is 11 residues. V was pared by 4 bases and J by 9 bases, with 9 bases between.

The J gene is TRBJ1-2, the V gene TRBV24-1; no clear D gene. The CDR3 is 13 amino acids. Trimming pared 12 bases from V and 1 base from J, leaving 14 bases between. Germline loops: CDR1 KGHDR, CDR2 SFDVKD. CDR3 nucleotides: TGTGCCGTCCAATCCGGCGGTAACTATGGCTACACCTTC. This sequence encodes CAVQSGGNYGYTF.

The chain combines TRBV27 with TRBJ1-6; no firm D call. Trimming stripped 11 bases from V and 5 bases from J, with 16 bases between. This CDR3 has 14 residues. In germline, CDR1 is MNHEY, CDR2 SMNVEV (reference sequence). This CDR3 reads CASTAYGDNSPLHF. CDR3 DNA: TGTGCCTCAACTGCGTACGGGGATAATTCACCCCTCCACTTT.

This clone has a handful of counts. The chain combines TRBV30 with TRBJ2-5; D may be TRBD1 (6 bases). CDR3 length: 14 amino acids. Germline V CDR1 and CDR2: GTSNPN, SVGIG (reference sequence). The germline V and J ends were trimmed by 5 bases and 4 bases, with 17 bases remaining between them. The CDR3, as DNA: TGTGCCTGGGAGTTAGGGACAATTGGAGAGACCCAGTACTTC. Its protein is CAWELGTIGETQYF.

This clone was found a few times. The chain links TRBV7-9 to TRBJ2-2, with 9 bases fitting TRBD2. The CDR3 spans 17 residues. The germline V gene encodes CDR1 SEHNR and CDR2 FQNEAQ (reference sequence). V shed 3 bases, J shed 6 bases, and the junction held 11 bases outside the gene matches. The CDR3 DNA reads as TGTGCCAGCAGCTTGGCTAGCGGGAATATGTCGCCCGGGGAGCTGTTTTTT. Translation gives CASSLASGNMSPGELFF.

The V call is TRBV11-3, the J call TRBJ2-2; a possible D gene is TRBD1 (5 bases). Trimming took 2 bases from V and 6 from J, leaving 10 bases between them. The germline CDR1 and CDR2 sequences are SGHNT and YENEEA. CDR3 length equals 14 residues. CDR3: CASSLPRVPGELFF. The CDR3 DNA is TGTGCCAGCAGCTTACCCAGGGTCCCCGGGGAGCTGTTTTTT.

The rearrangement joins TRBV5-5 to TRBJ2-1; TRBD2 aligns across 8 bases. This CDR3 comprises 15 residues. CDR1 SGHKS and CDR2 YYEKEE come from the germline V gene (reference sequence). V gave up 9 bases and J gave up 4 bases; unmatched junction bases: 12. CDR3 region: CATSRGDTSYNEQFF. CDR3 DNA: TGTGCCACCTCGCGGGGGGACACGTCTTACAATGAGCAGTTCTTC.

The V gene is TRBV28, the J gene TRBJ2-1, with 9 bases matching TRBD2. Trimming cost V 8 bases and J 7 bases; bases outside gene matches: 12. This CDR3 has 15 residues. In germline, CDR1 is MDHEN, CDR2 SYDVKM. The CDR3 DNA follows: TGTGCCAGCGCAGGGGCGAGCGGGAGGTTGAATGAGCAGTTCTTC. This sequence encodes CASAGASGRLNEQFF.

In DNA, the CDR3 is TGTGCCAGCTCATCCGAAGGCACAGGCCGCACTGAAGCTTTCTTT. As protein: CASSSEGTGRTEAFF. This chain connects TRBV18 to TRBJ1-1, with D tentatively TRBD1 (5 bases). V lost 5 bases, J lost 4 bases, and 17 bases lay in between. The CDR3 covers 15 residues. CDR1 is KGHSH and CDR2 is LQKENI in the germline V gene. The entire variable domain, with the rest obtained from reference TRBV18 and TRBJ1-1, is as follows: NAGVMQNPRHLVRRRGQEARLRCSPMKGHSHVYWYRQLPEEGLKFMVYLQKENIIDESGMPKERFSAEFPKEGPSILRIQQVVRGDSAAYFCASSSEGTGRTEAFFGQGTRLTVV.

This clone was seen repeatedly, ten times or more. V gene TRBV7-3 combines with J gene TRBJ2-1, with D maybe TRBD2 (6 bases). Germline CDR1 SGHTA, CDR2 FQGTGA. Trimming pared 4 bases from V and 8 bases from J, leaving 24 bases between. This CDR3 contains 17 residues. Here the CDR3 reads CASSSPSGTRVLDEQFF. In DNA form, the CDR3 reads TGTGCCAGCAGCTCGCCATCCGGGACTCGTGTCTTGGATGAGCAGTTCTTC.

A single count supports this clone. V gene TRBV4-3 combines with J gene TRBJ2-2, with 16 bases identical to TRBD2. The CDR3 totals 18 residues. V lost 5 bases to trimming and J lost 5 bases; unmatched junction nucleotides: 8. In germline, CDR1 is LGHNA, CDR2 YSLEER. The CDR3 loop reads CASSSGTSGRAGTGELFF. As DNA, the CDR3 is TGCGCCAGCAGCTCCGGGACTAGCGGGAGGGCCGGGACCGGGGAGCTGTTTTTT.

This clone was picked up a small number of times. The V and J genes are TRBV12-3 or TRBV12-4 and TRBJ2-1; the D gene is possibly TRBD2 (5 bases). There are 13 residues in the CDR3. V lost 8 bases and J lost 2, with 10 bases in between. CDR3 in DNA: TGTGCCAGCGCCGACTACACCTACAATGAGCAGTTCTTC. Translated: CASADYTYNEQFF.

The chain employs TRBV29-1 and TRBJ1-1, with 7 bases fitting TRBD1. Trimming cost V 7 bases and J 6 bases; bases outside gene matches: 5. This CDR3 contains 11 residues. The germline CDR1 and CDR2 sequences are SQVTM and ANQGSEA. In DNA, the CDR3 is TGCAGCGGGGGGGGACAGTCTGAAGCTTTCTTT. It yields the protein CSGGGQSEAFF. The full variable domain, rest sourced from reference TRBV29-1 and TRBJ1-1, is SAVISQKPSRDICQRGTSLTIQCQVDSQVTMMFWYRQQPGQSLTLIATANQGSEATYESGFVIDKFPISRPNLTFSTLTVSNMSPEDSSIYLCSGGGQSEAFFGQGTRLTVV.

CDR3 in DNA: TGCGCCAGCAGCCCGCTGGAGGGGCGGAACACTGAAGCTTTCTTT. Its translation: CASSPLEGRNTEAFF. The chain couples TRBV4-1 to TRBJ1-1; possibly TRBD1 for D (5 bases). V dropped 4 bases and J dropped 1 base, with 13 bases sitting between them. Germline assignment: CDR1 MGHRA and CDR2 YSYEKL. The CDR3 loop spans 15 amino acids.

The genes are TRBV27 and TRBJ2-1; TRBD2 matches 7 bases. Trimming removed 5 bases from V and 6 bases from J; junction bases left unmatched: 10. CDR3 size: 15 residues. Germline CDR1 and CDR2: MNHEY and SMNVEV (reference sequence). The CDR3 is CASSPPSGGGNEQFF. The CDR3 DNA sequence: TGTGCCAGCAGTCCCCCGAGCGGCGGGGGCAATGAGCAGTTCTTC.

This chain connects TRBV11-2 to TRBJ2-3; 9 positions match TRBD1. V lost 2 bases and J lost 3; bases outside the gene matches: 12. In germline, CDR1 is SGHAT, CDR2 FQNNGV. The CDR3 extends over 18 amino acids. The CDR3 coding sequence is TGTGCCAGCAGCTTAACTCGTACCCACAGGGGGCAGACAGATACGCAGTATTTT. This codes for CASSLTRTHRGQTDTQYF.

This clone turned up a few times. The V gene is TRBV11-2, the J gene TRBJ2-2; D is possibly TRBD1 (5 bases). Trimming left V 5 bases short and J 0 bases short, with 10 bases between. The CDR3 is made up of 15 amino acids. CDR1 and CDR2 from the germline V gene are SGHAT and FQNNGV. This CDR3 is CASSHRGANTGELFF. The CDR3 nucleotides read TGTGCCAGCAGCCATAGGGGCGCGAACACCGGGGAGCTGTTTTTT.

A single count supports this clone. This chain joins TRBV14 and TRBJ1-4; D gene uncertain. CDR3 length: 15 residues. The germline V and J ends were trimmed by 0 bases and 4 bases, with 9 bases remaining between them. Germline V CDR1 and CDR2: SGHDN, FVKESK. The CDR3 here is CASSQDRGFNEKLFF. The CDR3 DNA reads TGTGCCAGCAGCCAAGATAGAGGCTTTAATGAAAAACTGTTTTTT.

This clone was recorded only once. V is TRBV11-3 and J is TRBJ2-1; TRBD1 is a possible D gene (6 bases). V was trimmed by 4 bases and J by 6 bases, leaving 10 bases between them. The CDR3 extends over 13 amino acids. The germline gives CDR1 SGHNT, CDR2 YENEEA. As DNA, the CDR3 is TGTGCCAGCAGCTATAGAGGGGGCAATGAGCAGTTCTTC. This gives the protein CASSYRGGNEQFF.

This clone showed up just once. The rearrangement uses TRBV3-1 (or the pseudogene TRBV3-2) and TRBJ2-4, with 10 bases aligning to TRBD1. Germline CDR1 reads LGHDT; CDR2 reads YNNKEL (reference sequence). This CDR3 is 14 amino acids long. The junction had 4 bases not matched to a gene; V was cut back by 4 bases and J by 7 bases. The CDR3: CASSPRDRGNIQYF. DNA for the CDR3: TGTGCCAGCAGCCCCCGGGACAGGGGCAACATTCAGTACTTC.

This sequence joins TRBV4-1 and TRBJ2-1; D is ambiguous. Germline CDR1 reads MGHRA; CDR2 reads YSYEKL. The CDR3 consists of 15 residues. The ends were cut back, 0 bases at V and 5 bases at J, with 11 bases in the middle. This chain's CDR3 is CASSQERIVNNEQFF. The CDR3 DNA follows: TGCGCCAGCAGCCAAGAGCGGATCGTAAACAATGAGCAGTTCTTC.

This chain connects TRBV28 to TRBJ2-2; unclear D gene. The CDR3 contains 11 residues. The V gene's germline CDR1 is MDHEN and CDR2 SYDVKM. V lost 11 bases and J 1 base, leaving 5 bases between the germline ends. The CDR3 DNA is TGTGCCGGCGGGAACACCGGGGAGCTGTTTTTT. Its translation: CAGGNTGELFF. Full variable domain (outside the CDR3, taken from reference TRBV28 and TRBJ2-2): DVKVTQSSRYLVKRTGEKVFLECVQDMDHENMFWYRQDPGLGLRLIYFSYDVKMKEKGDIPEGYSVSREKKERFSLILESASTNQTSMYLCAGGNTGELFFGEGSRLTVL.

For the CDR3, the DNA is TGCAGCGTCCCACGGGAGGGCACTGAAGCTTTCTTT. This translates into CSVPREGTEAFF. This chain uses TRBV29-1 with TRBJ1-1; D remains unclear. The CDR3 sequence is 12 residues long. Germline V lookup: CDR1 SQVTM, CDR2 ANQGSEA. Trimming shortened V by 6 bases and J by 4 bases, and 12 bases separated the two germline ends.

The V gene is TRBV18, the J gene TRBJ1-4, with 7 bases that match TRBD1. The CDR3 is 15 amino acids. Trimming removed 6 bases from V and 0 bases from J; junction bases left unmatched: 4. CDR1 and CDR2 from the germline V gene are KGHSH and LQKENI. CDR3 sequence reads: CASSPTGATNEKLFF. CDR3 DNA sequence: TGTGCCAGCTCTCCTACAGGGGCAACTAATGAAAAACTGTTTTTT.

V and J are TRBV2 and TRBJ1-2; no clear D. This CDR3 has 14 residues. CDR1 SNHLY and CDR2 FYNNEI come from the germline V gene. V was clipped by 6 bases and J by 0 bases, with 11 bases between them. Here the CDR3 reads CASRRESANYGYTF. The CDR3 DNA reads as TGTGCCAGCAGGAGGGAGTCGGCTAACTATGGCTACACCTTC.

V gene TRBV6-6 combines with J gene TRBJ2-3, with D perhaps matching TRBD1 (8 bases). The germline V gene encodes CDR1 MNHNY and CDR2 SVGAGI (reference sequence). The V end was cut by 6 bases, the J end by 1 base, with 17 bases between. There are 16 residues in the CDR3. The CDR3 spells CASRYDRGGGTDTQYF. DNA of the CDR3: TGTGCCAGCAGATATGACAGGGGAGGGGGCACAGATACGCAGTATTTT.